These T cell receptor beta chains were read from a single sample in a study of graft-versus-host responses after intestinal transplantation. These receptors are not linked to any known antigen. Using immunoSEQ multiplex PCR, the repertoire was profiled, and TCRdb retains in-frame clones only, with some absent. The table shows around 120,000 clones, with roughly nine tenths occurring only once. The sequencing used unstimulated CD4+ T cells sorted from spleen or lymph node cells, collected before intestinal transplant. The receptors originated from a human donor who received an intestinal transplant. The CDR3 runs from the conserved cysteine through the conserved F or W. The D gene is left open where the match is weak. Size values are once, few and many counts, or a class for expanded clones, and some rows have none.

V,J,D,size,CDR3,DNA
TRBV11-1,TRBJ2-1,TRBD1,-,CASRPTGGFYNEQFF,TGTGCCAGCAGGCCCACAGGGGGGTTCTACAATGAGCAGTTCTTC
TRBV6-1,TRBJ2-3,TRBD1,-,CASRGTGGDTQYF,TGTGCCAGCAGGGGGACAGGGGGAGATACGCAGTATTTT
TRBV18,TRBJ2-1,-,-,CASSPTLGGGGNEQFF,TGTGCCAGCTCACCCACCTTGGGAGGGGGTGGCAATGAGCAGTTCTTC
TRBV9,TRBJ1-1,-,once,CASSAEGRGVGTEAFF,TGTGCCAGCAGCGCGGAGGGTAGGGGTGTCGGAACTGAAGCTTTCTTT
TRBV5-6,TRBJ2-5,-,-,CASSPGRNEETQYF,TGTGCCAGCAGCCCGGGGAGGAACGAAGAGACCCAGTACTTC
TRBV5-1,TRBJ2-1,-,-,CASSSTFSGSSYNEQFF,TGCGCCAGCAGCTCGACTTTTAGCGGTTCCTCCTACAATGAGCAGTTCTTC
TRBV28,TRBJ2-1,TRBD2,once,CASSLTWREGVNEQFF,TGTGCCAGCAGTTTAACTTGGCGGGAGGGGGTCAATGAGCAGTTCTTC
TRBV6-1,TRBJ1-1,-,-,CASSEGPGVDTEAFF,TGTGCCAGCAGTGAAGGTCCAGGGGTGGACACTGAAGCTTTCTTT
TRBV7-8,TRBJ1-1,TRBD1,-,CASSSRWTGNMNTEAFF,TGTGCCAGCAGCTCGCGGTGGACAGGGAACATGAACACTGAAGCTTTCTTT
TRBV4-1,TRBJ2-2,-,-,CASSQDRPGVTGELFF,TGCGCCAGCAGCCAAGATCGGCCAGGGGTCACCGGGGAGCTGTTTTTT
TRBV5-5,TRBJ1-5,-,-,CASSRTGGNQPQHF,TGTGCCAGCAGCAGGACGGGGGGCAATCAGCCCCAGCATTTT
TRBV10-3,TRBJ2-1,TRBD2,-,CAISREGNEQFF,TGTGCCATCAGCAGGGAGGGCAATGAGCAGTTCTTC
TRBV10-3,TRBJ2-7,-,once,CAISRGEVYEQYF,TGTGCCATCAGTAGGGGCGAAGTCTACGAGCAGTACTTC
TRBV6-6,TRBJ1-4,-,-,CASKLVRANEKLFF,TGTGCCAGCAAATTAGTGAGAGCTAATGAAAAACTGTTTTTT
TRBV20-1,TRBJ2-7,-,-,CSPNQGYEQYF,TGCAGTCCAAACCAGGGCTACGAGCAGTACTTC
TRBV5-1,TRBJ2-5,TRBD1,-,CASSLRQGETQYF,TGCGCCAGCAGCTTGAGACAGGGGGAGACCCAGTACTTC
TRBV30,TRBJ1-5,TRBD1,few,CAWARDRYQPQHF,TGTGCCTGGGCCCGGGACAGGTATCAGCCCCAGCATTTT
TRBV19,TRBJ2-3,TRBD2,-,CASSISGSLTDTQYF,TGTGCCAGTAGTATTAGCGGGAGTCTAACAGATACGCAGTATTTT
TRBV19,TRBJ2-1,TRBD2,-,CASTPGLAGWRAPSSYNEQFF,TGTGCCAGTACCCCGGGACTAGCGGGGTGGAGGGCTCCGAGCTCCTACAATGAGCAGTTCTTC
TRBV6-1,TRBJ2-7,-,-,CASRASLRLAYEQYF,TGTGCCAGCAGAGCCTCACTCCGCCTGGCCTACGAGCAGTACTTC
TRBV5-1,TRBJ2-3,-,once,CASSLFPVRGDTQYF,TGCGCCAGCAGCTTGTTCCCGGTCCGGGGAGATACGCAGTATTTT
TRBV27,TRBJ2-1,-,-,CASSLEGGPYNEQFF,TGTGCCAGCAGTCTGGAGGGTGGGCCCTACAATGAGCAGTTCTTC
TRBV28,TRBJ1-2,-,-,CASRATGTLGGYTF,TGTGCCAGCAGGGCAACAGGGACCCTGGGGGGCTACACCTTC
TRBV28,TRBJ2-3,-,-,CASSTSTDTQYF,TGTGCCAGCAGTACTAGCACAGATACGCAGTATTTT
TRBV27,TRBJ1-5,TRBD1,-,CASRLQGLNQPQHF,TGTGCCAGCAGGCTACAGGGGCTAAATCAGCCCCAGCATTTT
TRBV29-1,TRBJ1-1,TRBD1,-,CSVEGDRTRPNTEAFF,TGCAGCGTTGAGGGGGACAGGACTAGACCTAACACTGAAGCTTTCTTT
TRBV5-1,TRBJ1-1,-,-,CASSLVSFGDTEAFF,TGCGCCAGCAGCTTGGTCTCTTTCGGGGACACTGAAGCTTTCTTT